The subject of this entry is one TCR beta chain. The antigen is undetermined. TCR beta CDR3 regions were amplified from RNA transcripts. With the HTBI primer set, the TCR CDR3 went through a first round of RT-PCR. A single record per CDR3 protein comes from TCRdb applying MiXCR to the multiplex PCR reads. The table includes approximately 600,000 distinct CDR3 sequences, roughly 16% detected once. This sample was included in a study of T cells in Graves' hyperthyroidism and ophthalmopathy. With 7 bases removed from V and 6 bases from J, the gap between germline ends came to 4 bases. This CDR3 comprises 11 residues. The germline V gene has CDR1 SNHLY and CDR2 FYNNEI. Study-level results: Blood also held most thyroid clonotypes expanded beyond 0.001.

This chain uses TRBV2 with TRBJ1-6, with no clear D. This sequence was found in a woman in her 30s with Graves' hyperthyroidism. The sample comprised blood. CDR3 sequence reads: CASTINSPLHF. The CDR3 nucleotides are TGTGCCAGCACCATTAATTCACCCCTCCACTTT.